This entry lists 2 T cell receptor beta chains sequenced from one sample in a study of circulating and synovial CD4+ cells in juvenile arthritis. The method was immunoSEQ multiplex PCR; TCRdb's version includes in-frame clones alone and lacks a portion of them. The sample holds approximately 16,000 clones, about 93% seen once. The sequencing input was CD4+ T cells from blood. The source of these receptors is a human donor with juvenile idiopathic arthritis.

This rearrangement joins TRBV5-1 to TRBJ1-2; D may be TRBD1 (6 bases). V dropped 4 bases and J dropped 12 bases, with 25 bases sitting between them. The CDR3 spans 15 residues. Germline V gene lookup returns CDR1 SGHRS and CDR2 YFSETQ. The CDR3 loop reads CASSGPFPGQRENTF. CDR3 in DNA: TGCGCCAGCAGCGGACCATTTCCGGGACAACGGGAAAACACCTTC.

This clone was detected once. The chain recombines TRBV7-3 with TRBJ1-1, with 8 positions matching TRBD1. This CDR3 region has 15 residues. The germline gives CDR1 SGHTA, CDR2 FQGTGA. The V gene end was trimmed by 6 bases and the J gene end by 3 bases; junction bases not matched to a gene: 9. The CDR3 DNA is TGTGCCAGCAGACAGGGGGGGGGCACCCACACTGAAGCTTTCTTT. It codes for CASRQGGGTHTEAFF.